These 20 T cell receptor beta chains came from one sample sequenced in a study of T cells after yellow fever vaccination. One entry per CDR3 protein, called by TCRdb with MiXCR from the 5' RACE reads. The table includes approximately 260,000 distinct CDR3 sequences, 10% to 15% detected once. The starting material was CD4+ T cells sorted from PBMCs, obtained 45 days after the yellow fever booster vaccination. The receptors shown here come from a man aged 25-45 years who received the YFV17D yellow fever vaccine.

CDR3 DNA sequence: TGTGCCAGCAGAGCGGGACCCAAAAACATTCAGTACTTC. Encoded protein: CASRAGPKNIQYF. The genes are TRBV12-3 or TRBV12-4 and TRBJ2-4; TRBD2 aligns across 7 bases. V was clipped by 6 bases and J by 2 bases; unmatched bases: 1. There are 13 residues in the CDR3.

The chain joins TRBV12-5 to TRBJ2-7; D is perhaps TRBD2 (5 bases). Germline assignment: CDR1 LGHNT and CDR2 FRNRAP. The CDR3 consists of 13 residues. V was shortened by 7 bases and J by 5 bases, with 15 bases between the two germline ends. CDR3 loop: CASALGEPHEQYF. CDR3 DNA: TGTGCTAGTGCCCTCGGGGAGCCTCACGAGCAGTACTTC.

This clonotype was seen a few times. The chain combines TRBV10-3 with TRBJ2-5; D call uncertain. CDR1 and CDR2 (germline): ENHRY, SYGVKD. This CDR3 comprises 14 residues. The V and J ends lost 2 bases and 2 bases respectively, with 9 bases between them. The chain's CDR3 is CAISEQKRQETQYF. DNA of the CDR3: TGTGCCATCAGTGAGCAAAAAAGGCAAGAGACCCAGTACTTC.

This clonotype appeared a few times. The V gene is TRBV5-1, the J gene TRBJ2-2; 9 nucleotides agree with TRBD1. Germline loops: CDR1 SGHRS, CDR2 YFSETQ. CDR3 length: 14 amino acids. V lost 6 bases to trimming and J lost 6 bases; unmatched junction nucleotides: 6. CDR3 sequence: CASKTGTGPGELFF. The CDR3 coding sequence is TGCGCCAGCAAAACAGGGACAGGGCCCGGGGAGCTGTTTTTT.

This clonotype was picked up a small number of times. J is TRBJ2-1 and V is TRBV11-2; 7 bases map to TRBD2. There are 15 residues in the CDR3. Germline V gene data show CDR1 as SGHAT and CDR2 as FQNNGV. V shed 1 base and J 8 bases; nucleotides not matched to a gene: 8. DNA of the CDR3: TGTGCCAGCAGCTTAGGGCGGGAGATTAGCGATGAGCAGTTCTTC. Its translation is CASSLGREISDEQFF.

The chain uses TRBV6-5 and TRBJ1-4; a weak D match, TRBD1 (5 bases). V lost 1 base to trimming and J lost 8 bases, with 11 bases between them. The CDR3 contains 14 residues. CDR1 is MNHEY, CDR2 SVGAGI, per germline. This CDR3 reads CASSYWGSAEKLFF. As DNA, the CDR3 is TGTGCCAGCAGTTACTGGGGGAGTGCGGAAAAACTGTTTTTT.

The chain has TRBV6-5 and TRBJ2-2, with 7 bases lining up with TRBD2. V shed 2 bases and J 1 base; nucleotides not matched to a gene: 4. CDR3 length: 16 amino acids. Per germline, CDR1 MNHEY and CDR2 SVGAGI. The CDR3 reads CASSYRLAVNTGELFF. CDR3 in DNA: TGTGCCAGCAGTTACCGGCTAGCGGTGAACACCGGGGAGCTGTTTTTT.

V is TRBV29-1 and J is TRBJ1-2; a possible D gene is TRBD1 (5 bases). Trimming left V 6 bases short and J 2 bases short, with 13 bases between. The CDR3 extends over 13 amino acids. Germline V gene data show CDR1 as SQVTM and CDR2 as ANQGSEA. The DNA of the CDR3 is TGCAGCGTCTACGGGGCCGGGAACTATGGCTACACCTTC. Amino acid sequence: CSVYGAGNYGYTF.

The chain uses TRBV7-2 and TRBJ2-7; 8 positions match TRBD2. The ends lost 6 bases at V and 3 bases at J; junction bases unmatched: 4. Germline lookup yields CDR1 SGHTA and CDR2 FQGNSA. The CDR3 runs 13 residues. The CDR3 region is CASSISGVYEQYF. CDR3 bases: TGTGCCAGCAGTATTAGCGGGGTCTACGAGCAGTACTTC.

The chain employs TRBV7-2 and TRBJ2-5; D gene uncertain. CDR1 is SGHTA, CDR2 FQGNSA, per germline. V was shortened by 4 bases and J by 2 bases, with 8 bases between the two germline ends. This CDR3 is built from 13 residues. CDR3 in DNA: TGTGCCAGCAGCTGGAACTTACAAGAGACCCAGTACTTC. This translates into CASSWNLQETQYF. The full variable domain, with the rest looked up from reference TRBV7-2 and TRBJ2-5, is GAGVSQSPSNKVTEKGKDVELRCDPISGHTALYWYRQSLGQGLEFLIYFQGNSAPDKSGLPSDRFSAERTGGSVSTLTIQRTQQEDSAVYLCASSWNLQETQYFGPGTRLLVL.

This clonotype was seen at least ten times. The chain joins TRBV29-1 to TRBJ2-3; tentatively, D is TRBD2 (5 bases). Germline V CDR1 and CDR2: SQVTM, ANQGSEA. V lost 3 bases and J 1 base, leaving 5 bases between the germline ends. The CDR3 has 12 amino acids. The CDR3 sequence: CSVDGGTDTQYF. The CDR3 DNA follows: TGCAGCGTTGACGGGGGCACAGATACGCAGTATTTT.

The rearrangement links TRBV18 to TRBJ2-5; 8 positions agree with TRBD1. This CDR3 is 15 amino acids long. V trimming: 1 base; J trimming: 2 bases; junction bases outside the gene matches: 3. In germline, CDR1 is KGHSH, CDR2 LQKENI. The DNA of the CDR3 is TGTGCCAGCTCACCACGGACAGGGCTTCAAGAGACCCAGTACTTC. Its protein product is CASSPRTGLQETQYF.

The chain employs TRBV7-6 and TRBJ2-1; D might be TRBD2 (5 bases). Trimming removed 3 bases at V and 6 bases at J, with 15 bases between. Looked up from germline, CDR1 is SGHVS and CDR2 is FNYEAQ. The CDR3 is 15 residues long. CDR3 bases: TGTGCCAGCAGCTTCGAGAGACTATCGTTCAATGAGCAGTTCTTC. Encoded protein: CASSFERLSFNEQFF.

This clonotype was detected ten times or more. The V call is TRBV7-8, the J call TRBJ2-7, with 10 bases fitting TRBD2. CDR3 length: 16 residues. Germline V lookup: CDR1 SGHVS, CDR2 FQNEAQ. V was clipped by 5 bases and J by 7 bases; unmatched bases: 14. CDR3 in DNA: TGTGCCAGCAGCCCCACTGTGCTAGCGGGAGCTCGGGAGCAGTACTTC. Translation: CASSPTVLAGAREQYF.

This clonotype was observed a handful of times. V and J are TRBV7-2 and TRBJ1-2; 7 bases align to TRBD1. The CDR3 loop spans 14 amino acids. CDR1 is SGHTA and CDR2 is FQGNSA in the germline V gene. V was pared by 5 bases and J by 5 bases, with 8 bases of the junction left unmatched. The CDR3 region is CASSQRTGGYGYTF. The CDR3 bases are TGTGCCAGCAGCCAAAGGACAGGCGGATATGGCTACACCTTC.

A few counts support this clonotype. The genes are TRBV3-1 and TRBJ2-1, with 7 nucleotides matching TRBD2. The ends lost 1 base at V and 4 bases at J; junction bases unmatched: 10. In germline, CDR1 is LGHDT, CDR2 YNNKEL (reference sequence). The length of the CDR3 is 17 residues. CDR3 DNA: TGTGCCAGCAGCCAAGGGCGCGGGAGTGGCGGGTACAATGAGCAGTTCTTC. Amino acid sequence: CASSQGRGSGGYNEQFF.

The chain has TRBV12-3 or TRBV12-4 and TRBJ2-1; D not resolved. Trimming pared 7 bases from V and 0 bases from J, leaving 13 bases between. This CDR3 contains 15 residues. CDR3 nucleotides: TGTGCCAGCACTCCGGGCCTCAGCTCCTACAATGAGCAGTTCTTC. Translated: CASTPGLSSYNEQFF.

V and J are TRBV10-3 and TRBJ2-1; TRBD1 aligns across 8 bases. The CDR3 sequence is 17 residues long. The ends lost 3 bases at V and 9 bases at J; junction bases unmatched: 16. CDR1 is ENHRY and CDR2 is SYGVKD in the germline V gene. CDR3 DNA sequence: TGTGCCATCAGTGACAGTGTCGGAGACAGGGGTAGGTGTGAGCAGTTCTTC. Residues: CAISDSVGDRGRCEQFF.

This clonotype was counted many times. This rearrangement joins TRBV12-3 or TRBV12-4 to TRBJ1-1; D remains unclear. The CDR3 loop spans 12 amino acids. V dropped 3 bases and J dropped 1 base, with 3 bases sitting between them. The CDR3 DNA reads TGTGCCAGCAGTTTCAGGAACACTGAAGCTTTCTTT. The encoded protein is CASSFRNTEAFF.

In its sample, this clonotype was seen a few times. The chain joins TRBV29-1 to TRBJ2-6; no clear D gene. In germline, CDR1 is SQVTM, CDR2 ANQGSEA. V was pared by 6 bases and J by 3 bases, with 6 bases between. CDR3 size: 12 residues. The CDR3 spells CSVKGGANVLTF. CDR3 nucleotides: TGCAGCGTCAAAGGTGGGGCCAACGTCCTGACTTTC.